This T cell receptor (beta chain) derives from a study of naive and memory T cell subsets. Study-level findings and limits: TCR abundance followed a power law differing between naive and memory subsets. Possibly reflecting memory cells re-expressing CD45RA, a few larger clonotypes occurred in naive repertoires, especially CD8. Findings for naive and memory subsets could not be checked against ground truth.

CMV status came from CD4+ IFNgamma after overnight CMV lysate stimulation. This clonotype was counted a few times. The antigen is unknown. V was pared by 6 bases and J by 6 bases, with 4 bases of the junction left unmatched. Germline CDR1 and CDR2: LNHDA and SQIVND (reference sequence). The CDR3 consists of 13 residues. Two oligonucleotides, mixed equimolar, formed the beta constant-region primer covering TRBC1 and TRBC2. Nested alpha and beta constant-region primers with the SP2 primer drove four PCR rounds on ligated cDNA. A 12-nucleotide UMI and the SP2 primer were added to the cDNA 3' end by oligonucleotide ligation. TCRdb reprocessed the UMI-ligation and nested PCR reads with MiXCR, giving one entry per CDR3 protein. The data show over 80,000 distinct CDR3 sequences, around 11% seen once.

This TCR came from a human donor in good health. The sequenced sample was naive CD4+ T cells from blood. This chain links TRBV19 with TRBJ2-1; 8 nucleotides match TRBD2. The CDR3, as DNA: TGTGCCAGTAGGGCAAGCGGGAGCAATGAGCAGTTCTTC. Amino acid sequence: CASRASGSNEQFF.